The entry below gives a single T cell receptor beta chain sequence along with its context. TCRdb re-called the 5' RACE reads through MiXCR, storing one row per CDR3 protein. The sample carries more than 400,000 distinct CDR3 sequences, roughly 15% recorded once. Trimming removed 3 bases from V and 6 bases from J; junction bases left unmatched: 5. The CDR3 is made up of 14 amino acids. Germline-derived CDR1 and CDR2 are SEHNR and FQNEAQ (reference sequence). This sample is drawn from a study of identical twins. These data also featured in a second study, about yellow fever vaccine responses in identical twins. That source reports: It has been reported that, in twins, the vaccine T cell response seemed partly convergent and partly personalized.

The sequenced sample consisted of CD4+ T cells sorted from blood. The chain employs TRBV7-9 and TRBJ1-2, with 9 bases aligning to TRBD1. The clonotype comes from a woman between 18 and 29 years old in good health. In DNA, the CDR3 is TGTGCCAGCAGCTTTCCGCGGACAGGGGATGGCTACACCTTC. Translated, it gives CASSFPRTGDGYTF. Full variable domain (rest looked up from reference TRBV7-9 and TRBJ1-2): DTGVSQNPRHKITKRGQNVTFRCDPISEHNRLYWYRQTLGQGPEFLTYFQNEAQLEKSRLLSDRFSAERPKGSFSTLEIQRTEQGDSAMYLCASSFPRTGDGYTFGSGTRLTVV.